The clone carrying this TCR beta chain was counted ten times or more. The study amplified TCR beta CDR3 regions using RNA transcripts. The library came from an HTBI-primed first-round RT-PCR and a second-round multiplex PCR. TCRdb re-analysed the multiplex PCR reads in MiXCR, keeping a single row per CDR3 protein. The sample includes 560,000 or so distinct CDR3 sequences, 35% to 40% of them seen just once. These data originate in a study of Graves' ophthalmopathy and Graves' hyperthyroidism. The CDR3 contains 19 residues. The germline CDR1 and CDR2 sequences are SGHDT and YYEEEE. The V end lost 4 bases, the J end lost 5 bases, and 30 bases lay between the germline ends.

The source material was peripheral blood or thyroid tissue (not recorded which). The clonotype originates from an adult man with Graves' hyperthyroidism. The chain uses TRBV5-6 and TRBJ2-5; the D gene is possibly TRBD1 (7 bases). The CDR3 sequence is CASSHDQKVARGVGETQYF. In DNA form, the CDR3 reads TGTGCCAGCAGCCACGACCAGAAGGTGGCCAGGGGGGTTGGGGAGACCCAGTACTTC. Combining the CDR3 with reference TRBV5-6 and TRBJ2-5 gives the whole variable domain DAGVTQSPTHLIKTRGQQVTLRCSPKSGHDTVSWYQQALGQGPQFIFQYYEEEERQRGNFPDRFSGHQFPNYSSELNVNALLLGDSALYLCASSHDQKVARGVGETQYFGPGTRLLVL.